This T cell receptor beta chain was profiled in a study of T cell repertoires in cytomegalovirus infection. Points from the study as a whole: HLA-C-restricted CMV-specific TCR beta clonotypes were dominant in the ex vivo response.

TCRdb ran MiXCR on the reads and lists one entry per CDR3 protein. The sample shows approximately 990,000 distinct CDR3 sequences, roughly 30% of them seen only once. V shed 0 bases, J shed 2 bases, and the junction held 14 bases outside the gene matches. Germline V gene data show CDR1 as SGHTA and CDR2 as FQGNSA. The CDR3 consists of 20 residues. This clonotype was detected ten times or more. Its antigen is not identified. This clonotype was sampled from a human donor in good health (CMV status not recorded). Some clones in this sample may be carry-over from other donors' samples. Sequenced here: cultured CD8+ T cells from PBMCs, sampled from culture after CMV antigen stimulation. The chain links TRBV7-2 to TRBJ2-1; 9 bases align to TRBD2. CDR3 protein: CASSLALTVLAGTTYNEQFF. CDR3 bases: TGTGCCAGCAGCTTAGCGCTAACGGTTCTAGCGGGGACGACCTACAATGAGCAGTTCTTC.